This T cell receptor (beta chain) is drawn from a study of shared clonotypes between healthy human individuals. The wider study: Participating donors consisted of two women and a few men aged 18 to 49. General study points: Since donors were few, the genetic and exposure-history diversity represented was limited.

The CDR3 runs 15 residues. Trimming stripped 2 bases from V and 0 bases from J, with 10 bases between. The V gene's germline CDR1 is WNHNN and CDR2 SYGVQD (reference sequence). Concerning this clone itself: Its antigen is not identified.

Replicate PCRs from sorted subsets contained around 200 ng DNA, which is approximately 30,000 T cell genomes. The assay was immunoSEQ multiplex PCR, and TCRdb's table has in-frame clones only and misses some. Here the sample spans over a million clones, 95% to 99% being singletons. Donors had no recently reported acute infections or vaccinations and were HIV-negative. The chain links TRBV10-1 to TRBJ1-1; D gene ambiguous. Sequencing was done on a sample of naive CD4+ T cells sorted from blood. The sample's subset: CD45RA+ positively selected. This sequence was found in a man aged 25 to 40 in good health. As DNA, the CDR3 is TGCGCCAGCAGTGAGCAGGCATCCATGAACACTGAAGCTTTCTTT. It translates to CASSEQASMNTEAFF.